The source of this T cell receptor beta chain is a study of OX40 agonist ivuxolimab in advanced cancers. Study outcomes and limitations: Doses of 0.1 to 3.0 mg/kg were accompanied by clonal expansion of CD4+ and CD8+ blood T cells by week 6.

With respect to this clone: Its antigen is undetermined.

The study sampled blood at baseline, cycle 4 day 1, and cycle 7 day 1. TCRdb keeps only in-frame clones here, not all; method: immunoSEQ multiplex PCR. The table includes 45,000 or so clones, 75% to 85% detected once. CDR1 and CDR2 from the germline V gene are SGHTS and YDEGEE. The CDR3 is 14 residues long. Between the trimmed V and J ends, which lost 4 bases and 3 bases, there was a span of 14 bases. The chain carries TRBV5-8 and TRBJ2-7, with TRBD1 as a possible D gene (6 bases). The receptor's source is an adult with an advanced solid tumor such as melanoma, head and neck, liver or kidney cancer. This sample comprised CD4+ or CD8+ T cells sorted from blood, obtained in a trial of the OX40 agonist ivuxolimab. CDR3 residues: CASSPTGLGYEQYF. The CDR3 coding sequence is TGTGCCAGCAGCCCAACAGGGTTAGGCTACGAGCAGTACTTC.